This TCR beta chain originates from a study of CD8 T cells in ankylosing spondylitis. With regard to this clonotype: Its cognate antigen is unknown.

Findings and limits, study-wide: In the blood and synovial fluid of reactive arthritis, some motif variants had been previously reported. Clones tied to disease were said to be significantly enriched in matched ankylosing spondylitis synovial fluid.

Quantitative 5'-RACE was performed with molecular barcodes, and it yielded the TCR beta libraries. TCRdb used MiXCR to reprocess the 5' RACE reads, holding one entry per CDR3 protein. The top ten clones hold about 8% of a sample with about 170,000 distinct CDR3 sequences, about 17% of them seen once. The CDR3 length is 15 residues. Germline V CDR1 and CDR2: SGHTA, FQGNSA. The trim removed 6 bases at V and 4 bases at J, leaving 8 bases unmatched. The sample consisted of blood, either unsorted or a sorted T cell fraction (not recorded which). The receptor's source is a male donor with ankylosing spondylitis or in good health (not recorded which). This chain uses TRBV7-2 with TRBJ2-2, with 7 bases lining up with TRBD1. The DNA for the CDR3 is TGTGCCAGCAGGACAGGGTCTTTGGGCACCGGGGAGCTGTTTTTT. Protein: CASRTGSLGTGELFF.